This T cell receptor beta chain was identified in a study of CD8 T cells in Susac syndrome. This CDR3 has 13 residues. Per the germline V gene, CDR1 is MDHEN and CDR2 is SYDVKM. A word on this clonotype: The junction does not match germline at one end; this may be a read error.

Reverse transcription of roughly 0.5 to 1 ug RNA was carried out with random hexamers. TCRdb reanalysed the immunoSEQ multiplex PCR reads using MiXCR and keeps one entry per CDR3 protein. The sample consists of 180,000 or so distinct CDR3 sequences, around 94% of them appearing once. Sequencing used CD4+ T cells from PBMCs. The chain is built from TRBV28 and TRBJ1-3; D is unclear. The clonotype originates from a human donor with Susac syndrome. The CDR3 here is CASSLPGRPTVDF. The CDR3 bases are TGTGCCAGCAGTTTACCCGGACGGCCAACGGTGGATTTT.